This T cell receptor beta chain is drawn from a study of cytotoxic CD8 clonotypes in ibrutinib-treated CLL. Study-wide context: Sample averages reached 255,043 productive templates and 85,000 to 100,000 productive rearrangements.

TCRdb keeps only in-frame clones here, not all; method: immunoSEQ multiplex PCR. This sample has under 200,000 clones, with approximately 77% found just once. The CDR3 loop spans 12 amino acids. The germline V and J ends were trimmed by 3 bases and 5 bases, with 10 bases remaining between them. CDR1 is SQVTM and CDR2 is ANQGSEA in the germline V gene. The chain combines TRBV29-1 with TRBJ1-1; D is perhaps TRBD1 (6 bases). This TCR was recovered from a human donor with chronic lymphocytic leukemia. The specimen was PBMCs, collected after 12 months of ibrutinib treatment. Here the CDR3 reads CSVDRGKTEAFF. The DNA for the CDR3 is TGCAGCGTTGACAGGGGTAAGACTGAAGCTTTCTTT.